This T cell receptor beta chain was obtained from a study of cytomegalovirus exposure and HLA in healthy donors. Study-level points and caveats: It was reportedly the case that the classifier diagnosed cytomegalovirus status with high specificity and sensitivity. Evidence from a later analysis indicated that most CMV-associated TCR beta chains looked HLA-restricted. Researchers reported in a later analysis that a missense DCLRE1C variant was tied to TCR beta V- and J-gene trimming.

Points on this clone: What it recognizes is unknown.

The CDR3 sequence is 13 residues long. Germline CDR1 is SGHDT and CDR2 is YYEEEE. With 2 bases removed from V and 2 bases from J, the gap between germline ends came to 8 bases. Both 60 Vbeta primers and 13 Jbeta primers went into the PCR. The assay was immunoSEQ multiplex PCR, and TCRdb's table has in-frame clones only and misses some. This repertoire shows under 200,000 clones, around 79% found once; its top ten account for 7.4%. This TCR was recovered from a male donor in good health and CMV-seropositive. The chain uses TRBV5-6 and TRBJ2-7, with D hard to call. Sequences were obtained from PBMCs. CDR3 in DNA: TGTGCCAGCAGCTTCGGCAGGACCTACGAGCAGTACTTC. Encoded protein: CASSFGRTYEQYF.